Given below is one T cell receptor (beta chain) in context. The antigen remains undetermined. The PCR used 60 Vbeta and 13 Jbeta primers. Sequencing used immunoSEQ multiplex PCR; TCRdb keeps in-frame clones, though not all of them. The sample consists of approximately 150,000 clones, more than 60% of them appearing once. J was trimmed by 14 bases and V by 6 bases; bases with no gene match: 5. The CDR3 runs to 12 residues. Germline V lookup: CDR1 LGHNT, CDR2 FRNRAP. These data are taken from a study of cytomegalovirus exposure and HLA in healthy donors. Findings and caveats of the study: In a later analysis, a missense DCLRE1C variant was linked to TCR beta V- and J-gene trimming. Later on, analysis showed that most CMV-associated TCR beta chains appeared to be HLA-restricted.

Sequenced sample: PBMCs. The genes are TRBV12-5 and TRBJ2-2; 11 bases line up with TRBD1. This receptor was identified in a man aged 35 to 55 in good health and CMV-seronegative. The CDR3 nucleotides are TGTGCTAGTGGCCGGGACAGGGGGGTACTGTTTTTT. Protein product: CASGRDRGVLFF.